A selection of T cell receptor beta chains follows, all from one sample in a study of monozygotic twins with cystic fibrosis. Method: immunoSEQ multiplex PCR; TCRdb's copy keeps in-frame clones and lacks some. The table lists roughly 20,000 clones, approximately 97% of them singletons. Sequences were obtained from blood. These receptors came from a woman in her thirties with cystic fibrosis. The CDR3 runs from the conserved cysteine through the conserved F or W. A D gene is named only where the DNA matches it firmly. A clone size is listed for some rows: how often the clone was seen (once, few, many), or a class if it is expanded.

clone size,D gene,V gene,J gene,CDR3 protein,CDR3 DNA
NA,NA,TRBV5-6,TRBJ1-1,CASSLPKVYTEAFF,TGTGCCAGCAGCTTGCCGAAGGTGTACACTGAAGCTTTCTTT
NA,TRBD1,TRBV5-1,TRBJ1-1,CASNPGTGGTEAFF,TGCGCCAGCAATCCCGGGACAGGGGGCACTGAAGCTTTCTTT
NA,NA,TRBV19,TRBJ1-1,CASSIIYRAAENTEAFF,TGTGCCAGTAGTATCATTTACCGGGCAGCAGAGAACACTGAAGCTTTCTTT
NA,TRBD2,TRBV11-1,TRBJ2-3,CASSFWSGGRDTQYF,TGTGCCAGCAGCTTTTGGAGCGGGGGGAGGGATACGCAGTATTTT
NA,NA,TRBV21-1,TRBJ1-2,CASSKEGNYGYTF,TGTGCCAGCAGCAAAGAAGGGAACTATGGCTACACCTTC
NA,NA,TRBV9,TRBJ1-3,CASSGSGNTIYF,TGTGCCAGCAGCGGATCTGGAAACACCATATATTTT
NA,TRBD1,TRBV6-5,TRBJ2-7,CASSGDRGFYEQYF,TGTGCCAGCAGTGGGGACAGGGGATTCTACGAGCAGTACTTC
NA,NA,TRBV6-5,TRBJ2-2,CASSYTRGKRTGELFF,TGTGCCAGCAGTTATACTCGCGGGAAAAGGACCGGGGAGCTGTTTTTT
NA,NA,TRBV12-1,TRBJ1-1,CASGLRGTEAFF,TGTGCCAGCGGGTTGAGGGGCACTGAAGCTTTCTTT
NA,TRBD2,TRBV29-1,TRBJ2-7,CSAIGRLAGFGEQYF,TGCAGCGCCATAGGGCGACTAGCGGGGTTTGGAGAGCAGTACTTC
NA,TRBD1,TRBV5-1,TRBJ1-1,CASSSPRQGVLNTEAFF,TGCGCCAGCAGCTCTCCAAGACAGGGGGTTCTGAACACTGAAGCTTTCTTT
NA,NA,TRBV18,TRBJ2-2,CASSPSAGTRTGELFF,TGTGCCAGCTCACCGTCTGCGGGGACCCGCACCGGGGAGCTGTTTTTT
NA,NA,TRBV11-3,TRBJ2-1,CASSLDGRGGVDEQFF,TGTGCCAGCAGCCTCGATGGGCGGGGCGGAGTGGATGAGCAGTTCTTC
NA,NA,TRBV2,TRBJ2-1,CASGASSYNEQFF,TGTGCCAGCGGGGCCAGCTCCTACAATGAGCAGTTCTTC
NA,TRBD1,TRBV18,TRBJ2-7,CASSPNTGQGNEQYF,TGTGCCAGCTCACCTAATACCGGACAGGGCAACGAGCAGTACTTC
NA,NA,TRBV30,TRBJ1-1,CAGGTTRSSAFF,TGTGCCGGGGGGACCACTAGGTCCTCAGCTTTCTTT
once,TRBD1,TRBV25-1,TRBJ2-1,CASSGRTGVNNEQFF,TGTGCCAGCAGTGGCAGGACAGGGGTTAACAATGAGCAGTTCTTC
NA,NA,TRBV19,TRBJ2-2,CASSSQTGELFF,TGTGCCAGTAGCTCCCAGACCGGGGAGCTGTTTTTT
NA,TRBD1,TRBV28,TRBJ2-7,CASSQTGGVLYEQYF,TGTGCCAGCAGCCAGACAGGGGGGGTCCTTTACGAGCAGTACTTC
once,TRBD1,TRBV5-1,TRBJ2-7,CASSSLQGLGYEQYF,TGCGCCAGCAGCTCTCTACAGGGGCTGGGGTACGAGCAGTACTTC
NA,TRBD1,TRBV4-2,TRBJ2-7,CASSQALGQGSYEQYF,TGTGCCAGCAGCCAAGCACTGGGACAGGGGTCCTACGAGCAGTACTTC
NA,NA,TRBV5-6,TRBJ2-5,CASSFARGRKETQYF,TGTGCCAGCAGCTTTGCCCGGGGCCGCAAAGAGACCCAGTACTTC
once,NA,TRBV7-9,TRBJ1-2,CASSFGPARGYYGYTF,TGTGCCAGCAGCTTTGGACCGGCGAGGGGATACTATGGCTACACCTTC
NA,NA,TRBV2,TRBJ1-2,CASSDYTGNIYGYTF,TGTGCCAGCAGTGATTATACCGGGAACATCTATGGCTACACCTTC
NA,NA,TRBV4-1,TRBJ2-1,CASSQDQMEDNEQFF,TGCGCCAGCAGCCAAGATCAGATGGAGGACAATGAGCAGTTCTTC
once,TRBD1,TRBV4-1,TRBJ1-1,CASSPRGQDPNTEAFF,TGCGCCAGCAGCCCGAGAGGACAGGACCCGAACACTGAAGCTTTCTTT
NA,TRBD2,TRBV7-2,TRBJ2-3,CASSPLAGVTDTQYF,TGTGCCAGCAGCCCCTTGGCGGGGGTCACAGATACGCAGTATTTT
NA,NA,TRBV19,TRBJ1-6,CASSRDRGISPLHF,TGTGCCAGTAGCCGGGACCGGGGGATTTCACCCCTCCACTTT
NA,NA,TRBV29-1,TRBJ2-7,CSAGFLDEQYF,TGCAGCGCAGGGTTCTTGGACGAGCAGTACTTC
once,NA,TRBV29-1,TRBJ1-3,CSVDGDIQGAGNTIYF,TGCAGCGTTGACGGGGATATCCAGGGCGCCGGAAACACCATATATTTT
NA,NA,TRBV19,TRBJ1-2,CASSPGRGYGYTF,TGTGCCAGTAGTCCGGGAAGGGGATATGGCTACACCTTC
NA,NA,TRBV4-3,TRBJ2-1,CASSQERLVLYNKQFF,TGCGCCAGCAGCCAAGAAAGACTAGTGCTTTACAATAAGCAGTTCTTC
NA,TRBD1,TRBV6-5,TRBJ1-1,CASSYTGGGTEAFF,TGTGCCAGCAGTTACACAGGGGGCGGCACTGAAGCTTTCTTT
NA,TRBD2,TRBV7-2,TRBJ2-1,CASSSSPGGNEQFF,TGTGCCAGCAGCTCCTCCCCCGGGGGGAATGAGCAGTTCTTC
NA,NA,TRBV15,TRBJ2-5,CATSSQTAGARGTQYF,TGTGCCACCAGCTCCCAAACCGCCGGGGCTCGGGGGACCCAGTACTTC
NA,TRBD1,TRBV5-1,TRBJ2-7,CASSLAGTGVYEQYF,TGCGCCAGCAGCTTGGCGGGGACAGGGGTCTACGAGCAGTACTTC
NA,NA,TRBV10-2,TRBJ2-3,CASQQIRADTQYF,TGCGCCAGCCAGCAAATTCGGGCAGATACGCAGTATTTT
NA,NA,TRBV2,TRBJ1-6,CASSERWDGSPLHF,TGTGCCAGCAGTGAAAGGTGGGATGGATCACCCCTCCACTTT
NA,TRBD2,TRBV7-8,TRBJ2-3,CASSLVPGGELSTDTQYF,TGTGCCAGCAGCTTAGTACCGGGGGGGGAGCTTAGCACAGATACGCAGTATTTT
NA,TRBD1,TRBV7-8,TRBJ1-3,CASSFRIGQARGNTIYF,TGTGCCAGCAGCTTCAGAATAGGACAGGCGAGAGGAAACACCATATATTTT
NA,NA,TRBV6-1,TRBJ2-3,CASSEAIQGTDTQYF,TGTGCCAGCAGTGAAGCGATACAGGGTACGGATACGCAGTATTTT
NA,NA,TRBV30,TRBJ1-3,CAWSVLGGSGNTIYF,TGTGCCTGGAGTGTACTAGGGGGCTCTGGAAACACCATATATTTT